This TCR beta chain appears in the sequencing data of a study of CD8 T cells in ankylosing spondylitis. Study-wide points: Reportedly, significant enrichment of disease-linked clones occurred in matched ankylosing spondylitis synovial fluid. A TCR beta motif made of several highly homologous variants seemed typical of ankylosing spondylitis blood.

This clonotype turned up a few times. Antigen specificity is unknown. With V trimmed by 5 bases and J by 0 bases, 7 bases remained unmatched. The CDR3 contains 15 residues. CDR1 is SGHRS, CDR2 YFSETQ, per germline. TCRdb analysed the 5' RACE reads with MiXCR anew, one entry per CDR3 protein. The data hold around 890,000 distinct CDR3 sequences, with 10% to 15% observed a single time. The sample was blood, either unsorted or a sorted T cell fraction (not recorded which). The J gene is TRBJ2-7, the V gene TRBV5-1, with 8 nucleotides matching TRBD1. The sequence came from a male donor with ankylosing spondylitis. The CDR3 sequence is CASRPDRGVSYEQYF. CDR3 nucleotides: TGCGCCAGCAGACCTGACAGGGGAGTCTCCTACGAGCAGTACTTC.